This T cell receptor (beta chain) was sequenced during a study of patients and donors after allogeneic stem cell transplantation. This clonotype was seen a few times. The CDR3 sequence is 14 residues long. The V end was cut by 1 base, the J end by 6 bases, with 13 bases between. CDR1 is SGHVS and CDR2 is FNYEAQ in the germline V gene. TCRdb independently ran MiXCR on the RT-PCR reads; one entry per CDR3 protein. The table has about 410,000 distinct CDR3 sequences, about a sixth seen once; the top ten hold around 6.8%. Sequences were obtained from blood, either unsorted or a sorted T cell fraction (not recorded which). This TCR came from a human donor who was either an allogeneic HSCT recipient or a stem cell or donor lymphocyte infusion donor (not recorded which). It is not recorded whose cells these are; they may come from a transplant donor. The chain carries TRBV7-6 and TRBJ2-7; the D is unclear. CDR3 region: CASSLGWQPSEQYF. As DNA, the CDR3 is TGTGCCAGCAGCTTAGGATGGCAGCCGTCCGAGCAGTACTTC.